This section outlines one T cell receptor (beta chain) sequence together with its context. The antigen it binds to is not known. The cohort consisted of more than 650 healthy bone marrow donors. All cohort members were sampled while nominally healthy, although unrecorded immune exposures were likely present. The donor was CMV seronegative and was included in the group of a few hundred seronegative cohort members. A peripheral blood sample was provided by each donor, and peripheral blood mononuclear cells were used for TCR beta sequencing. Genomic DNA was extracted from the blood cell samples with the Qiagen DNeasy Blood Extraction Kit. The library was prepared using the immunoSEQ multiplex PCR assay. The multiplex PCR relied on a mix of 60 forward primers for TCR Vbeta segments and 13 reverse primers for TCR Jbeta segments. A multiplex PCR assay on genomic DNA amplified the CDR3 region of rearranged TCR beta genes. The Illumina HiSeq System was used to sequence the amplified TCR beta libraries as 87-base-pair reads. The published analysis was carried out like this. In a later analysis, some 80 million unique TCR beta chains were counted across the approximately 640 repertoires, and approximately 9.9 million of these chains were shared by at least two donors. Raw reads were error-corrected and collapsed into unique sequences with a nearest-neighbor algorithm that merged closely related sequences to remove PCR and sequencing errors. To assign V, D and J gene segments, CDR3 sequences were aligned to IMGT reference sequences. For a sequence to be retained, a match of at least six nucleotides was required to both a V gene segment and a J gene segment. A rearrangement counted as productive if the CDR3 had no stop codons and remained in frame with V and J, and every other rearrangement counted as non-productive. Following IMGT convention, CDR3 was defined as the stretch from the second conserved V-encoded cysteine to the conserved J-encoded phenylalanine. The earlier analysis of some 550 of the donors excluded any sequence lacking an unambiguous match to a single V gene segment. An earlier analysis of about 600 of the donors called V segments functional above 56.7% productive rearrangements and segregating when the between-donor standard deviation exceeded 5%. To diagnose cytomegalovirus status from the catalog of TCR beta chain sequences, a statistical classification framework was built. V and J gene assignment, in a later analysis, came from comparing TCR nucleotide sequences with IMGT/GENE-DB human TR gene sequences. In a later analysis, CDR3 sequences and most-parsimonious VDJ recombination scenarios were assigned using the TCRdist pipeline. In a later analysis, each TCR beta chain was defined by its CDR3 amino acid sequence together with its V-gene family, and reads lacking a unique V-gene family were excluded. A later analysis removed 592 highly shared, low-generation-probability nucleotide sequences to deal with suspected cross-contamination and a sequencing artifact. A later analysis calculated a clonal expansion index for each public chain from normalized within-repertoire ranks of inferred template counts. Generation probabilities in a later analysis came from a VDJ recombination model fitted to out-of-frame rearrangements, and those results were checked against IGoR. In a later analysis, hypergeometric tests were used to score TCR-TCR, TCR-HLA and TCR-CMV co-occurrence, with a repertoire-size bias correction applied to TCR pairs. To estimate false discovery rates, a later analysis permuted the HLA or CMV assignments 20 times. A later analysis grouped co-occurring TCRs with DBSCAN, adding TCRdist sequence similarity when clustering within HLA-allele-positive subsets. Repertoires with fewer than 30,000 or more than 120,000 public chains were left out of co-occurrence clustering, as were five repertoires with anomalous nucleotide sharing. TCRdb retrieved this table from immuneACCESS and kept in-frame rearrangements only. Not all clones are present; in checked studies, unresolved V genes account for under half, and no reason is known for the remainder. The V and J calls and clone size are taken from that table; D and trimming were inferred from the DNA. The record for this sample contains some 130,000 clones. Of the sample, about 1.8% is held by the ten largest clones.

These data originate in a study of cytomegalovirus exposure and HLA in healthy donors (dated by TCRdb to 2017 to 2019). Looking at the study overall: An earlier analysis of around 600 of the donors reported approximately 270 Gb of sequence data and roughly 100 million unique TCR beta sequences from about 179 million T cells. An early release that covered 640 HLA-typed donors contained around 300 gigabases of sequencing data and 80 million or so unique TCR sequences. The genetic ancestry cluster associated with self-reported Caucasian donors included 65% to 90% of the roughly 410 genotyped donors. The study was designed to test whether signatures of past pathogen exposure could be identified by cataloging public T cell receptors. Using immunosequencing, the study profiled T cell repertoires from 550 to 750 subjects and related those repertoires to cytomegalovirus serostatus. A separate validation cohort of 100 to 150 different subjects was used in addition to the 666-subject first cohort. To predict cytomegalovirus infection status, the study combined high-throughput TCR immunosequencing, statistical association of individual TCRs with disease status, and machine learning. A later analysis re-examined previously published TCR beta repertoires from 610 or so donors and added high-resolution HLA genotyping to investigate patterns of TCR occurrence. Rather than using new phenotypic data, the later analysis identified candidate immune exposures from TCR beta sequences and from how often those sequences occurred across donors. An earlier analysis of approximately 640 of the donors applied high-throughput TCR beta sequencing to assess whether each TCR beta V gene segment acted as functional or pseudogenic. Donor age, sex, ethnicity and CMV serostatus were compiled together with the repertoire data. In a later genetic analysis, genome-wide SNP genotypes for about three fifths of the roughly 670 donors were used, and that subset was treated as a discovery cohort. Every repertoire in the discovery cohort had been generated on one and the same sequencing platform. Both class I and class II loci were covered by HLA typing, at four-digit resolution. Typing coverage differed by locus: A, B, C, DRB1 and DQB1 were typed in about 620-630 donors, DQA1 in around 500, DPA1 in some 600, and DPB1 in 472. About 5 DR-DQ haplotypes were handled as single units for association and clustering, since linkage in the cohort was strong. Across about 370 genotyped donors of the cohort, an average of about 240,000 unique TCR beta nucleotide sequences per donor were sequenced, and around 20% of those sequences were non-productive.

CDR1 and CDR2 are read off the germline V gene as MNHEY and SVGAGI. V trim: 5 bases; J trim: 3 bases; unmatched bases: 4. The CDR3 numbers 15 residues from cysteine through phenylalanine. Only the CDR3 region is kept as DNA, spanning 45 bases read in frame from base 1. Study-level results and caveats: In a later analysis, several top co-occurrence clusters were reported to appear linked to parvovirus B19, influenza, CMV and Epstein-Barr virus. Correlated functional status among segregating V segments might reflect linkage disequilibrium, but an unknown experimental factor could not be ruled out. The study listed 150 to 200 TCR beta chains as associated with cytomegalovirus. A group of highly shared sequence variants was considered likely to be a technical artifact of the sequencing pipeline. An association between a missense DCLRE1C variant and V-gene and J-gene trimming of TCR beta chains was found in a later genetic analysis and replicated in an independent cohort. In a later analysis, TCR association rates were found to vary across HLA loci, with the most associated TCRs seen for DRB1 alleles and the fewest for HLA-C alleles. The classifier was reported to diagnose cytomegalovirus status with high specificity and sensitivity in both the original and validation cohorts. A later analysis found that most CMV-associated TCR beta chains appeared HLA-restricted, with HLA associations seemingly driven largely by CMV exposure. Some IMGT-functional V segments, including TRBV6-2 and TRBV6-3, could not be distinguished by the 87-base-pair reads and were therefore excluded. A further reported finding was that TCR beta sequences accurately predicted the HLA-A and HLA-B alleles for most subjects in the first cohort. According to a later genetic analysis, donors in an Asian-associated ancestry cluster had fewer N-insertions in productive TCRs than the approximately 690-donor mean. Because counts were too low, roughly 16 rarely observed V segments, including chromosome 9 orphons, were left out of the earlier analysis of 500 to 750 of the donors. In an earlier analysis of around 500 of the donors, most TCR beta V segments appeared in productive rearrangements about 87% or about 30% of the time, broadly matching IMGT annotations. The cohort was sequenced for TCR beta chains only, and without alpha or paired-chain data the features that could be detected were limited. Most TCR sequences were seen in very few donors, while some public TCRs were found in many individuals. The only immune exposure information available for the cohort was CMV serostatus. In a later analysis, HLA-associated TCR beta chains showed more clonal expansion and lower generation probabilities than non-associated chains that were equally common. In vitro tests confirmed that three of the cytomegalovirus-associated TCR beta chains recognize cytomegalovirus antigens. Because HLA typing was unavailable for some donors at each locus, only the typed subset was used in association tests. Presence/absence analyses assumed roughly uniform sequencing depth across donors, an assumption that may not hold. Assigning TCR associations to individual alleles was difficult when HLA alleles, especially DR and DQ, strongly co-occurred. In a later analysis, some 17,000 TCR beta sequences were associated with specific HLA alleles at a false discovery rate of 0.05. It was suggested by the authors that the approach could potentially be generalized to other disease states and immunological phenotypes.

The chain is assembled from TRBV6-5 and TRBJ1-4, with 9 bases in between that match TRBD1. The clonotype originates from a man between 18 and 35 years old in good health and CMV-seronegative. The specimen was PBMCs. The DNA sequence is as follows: TGTGCCAGCAGTCCACAGGGGGCGGCTAATGAAAAACTGTTTTTT. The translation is CASSPQGAANEKLFF.